This T cell receptor beta chain was obtained from a study of graft-versus-host responses after intestinal transplantation. Whole-study results and caveats: GvH clones occurred in recipient marrow; some first appeared in ileum or blood.

With respect to this clone: Its target is not known.

This table comes from immunoSEQ multiplex PCR, and its TCRdb copy is limited to in-frame clones, with some not included. The data show some 20,000 clones, around three quarters seen once. To release intraepithelial and lamina propria lymphocytes, the graft tissue was processed. The CDR3 length is 13 residues. Germline V gene sequence: CDR1 MNHEY, CDR2 SVGAGI. J was trimmed by 5 bases and V by 10 bases; bases with no gene match: 6. The sample consisted of ileum tissue, taken roughly 21 days after intestinal transplant. This sequence joins TRBV6-5 and TRBJ2-1, with TRBD2 matching over 9 bases. The source is a human patient who received an intestinal transplant, so some T cells may come from the graft donor. CDR3 loop: CATRASGDNEQFF. The CDR3 DNA reads TGTGCCACCCGGGCTAGCGGGGACAATGAGCAGTTCTTC.